Listed below are T cell receptor beta chains from one sample, sequenced in a study of T cell responses to AZD1222 COVID-19 vaccine. The method was immunoSEQ multiplex PCR; TCRdb's version includes in-frame clones alone and lacks a portion of them. The top ten hold approximately 1.3% of the sample, which has approximately 110,000 clones, 92% seen once. The source was peripheral blood, collected on day 0 of AZD1222 vaccination. Every receptor here comes from an adult in good health. Each CDR3 is given with its conserved first and last residue. Fields, in order: D gene, V gene, J gene, clone size, CDR3 protein, CDR3 DNA. The D gene is left open where the match is weak. Some rows have no size entry. The others give once, few or many, or a class for an expanded clone.

>TRBD2|TRBV7-3|TRBJ2-1|.
CASSQAGGPSYNEQFF
TGTGCCAGCAGTCAAGCGGGAGGGCCTTCCTACAATGAGCAGTTCTTC
>.|TRBV11-3|TRBJ2-3|.
CASSKGFATDTDTQYF
TGTGCCAGCAGTAAGGGGTTTGCGACCGACACAGATACGCAGTATTTT
>TRBD1|TRBV2|TRBJ1-1|once
CATGANSQNTEAFF
TGTGCGACAGGGGCCAACAGTCAGAACACTGAAGCTTTCTTT
>.|TRBV11-2|TRBJ2-1|.
CASSPMLGQSSYNEQFF
TGTGCCAGCAGCCCAATGCTGGGGCAGAGCTCCTACAATGAGCAGTTCTTC
>TRBD2|TRBV20-1|TRBJ2-7|.
CSASPGLAGAYEQYF
TGCAGTGCTAGTCCCGGACTAGCGGGCGCTTACGAGCAGTACTTC
>TRBD2|TRBV6-5|TRBJ2-1|.
CASRGTSGPNEQFF
TGTGCCAGCAGAGGGACTAGCGGTCCCAATGAGCAGTTCTTC
>.|TRBV27|TRBJ2-1|.
CASSPRMFNEQFF
TGTGCCAGCAGTCCCCGGATGTTCAATGAGCAGTTCTTC
>.|TRBV5-1|TRBJ1-2|.
CASSIGGGNIYSYGYTF
TGCGCCAGCAGTATTGGGGGTGGAAATATCTACAGTTATGGCTACACCTTC
>TRBD1|TRBV3-1/TRBV3-2|TRBJ2-7|.
CASSQVDRLSYEQYF
TGTGCCAGCAGCCAAGTGGACAGGCTCTCCTACGAGCAGTACTTC
>.|TRBV6-5|TRBJ1-2|once
CASSYGQSYYGYTF
TGTGCCAGCAGTTACGGACAGTCTTACTATGGCTACACCTTC